This T cell receptor beta chain was captured by sequencing in a study of blood T cell repertoires in COVID-19. TCRdb keeps only in-frame clones here, not all; method: immunoSEQ multiplex PCR. The sample yields more than 400,000 clones, 80% to 90% seen once. This CDR3 has 14 amino acids. Trimming pared 7 bases from V and 4 bases from J, leaving 13 bases between. In germline, CDR1 is ENHRY, CDR2 SYGVKD. The TCR was taken from a human donor in a cohort sampled during active COVID-19. The specimen sequenced was peripheral blood. The chain links TRBV10-3 to TRBJ2-2; maybe TRBD1 (5 bases). The CDR3 spells CAITSDSSTGELFF. The CDR3 nucleotides read TGTGCCATCACAAGCGACAGTTCCACCGGGGAGCTGTTTTTT.